These 6 T cell receptor beta chains were sequenced from one sample in a study of blood T cell repertoires in COVID-19. Assay: immunoSEQ multiplex PCR; the TCRdb copy retains only in-frame clones and omits some. The sample shows roughly 290,000 clones, 85% of them seen only once. Sequenced input: peripheral blood. The receptors were gathered from a woman aged 45-60 years with active or convalescent COVID-19.

The gene calls are TRBV7-2 and TRBJ2-1; tentatively, D is TRBD2 (5 bases). This CDR3 comprises 17 residues. Trimming took off 4 bases at V and 0 bases at J, with 16 bases between the two ends. Per the germline V gene, CDR1 is SGHTA and CDR2 is FQGNSA. In DNA form, the CDR3 reads TGTGCCAGCAGCTGGGTTGGCGGGTTGAGCTCCTACAATGAGCAGTTCTTC. It specifies CASSWVGGLSSYNEQFF.

The chain combines TRBV11-2 with TRBJ1-4; 8 nucleotides align to TRBD1. Losses at the gene ends were 5 bases for V and 1 base for J; bases not matched to a gene: 6. Germline V CDR1 and CDR2: SGHAT, FQNNGV. CDR3 size: 16 residues. CDR3 nucleotides: TGTGCCAGCAGCGCGCCAGGGGGCATAACTAATGAAAAACTGTTTTTT. Its translation is CASSAPGGITNEKLFF.

Details on this clone: The junction shows a germline mismatch at one end, possibly a read error. The chain links TRBV18 to TRBJ2-1; 12 positions agree with TRBD2. The CDR3 covers 17 residues. The germline V gene has CDR1 KGHSH and CDR2 LQKENI. The CDR3 DNA reads TGTGCCAGCTCACCAGTGGTGTGGGCTAGCGGGAGGGCCTTAGTACTCTTC. Translating gives CASSPVVWASGRALVLF.

The chain combines TRBV19 with TRBJ2-1; TRBD2 agrees at 9 bases. V shed 1 base and J 8 bases; nucleotides not matched to a gene: 3. The CDR3 has 14 amino acids. Germline V gene sequence: CDR1 LNHDA, CDR2 SQIVND (reference sequence). This CDR3 reads CASSIGGRGYEQFF. CDR3 DNA: TGTGCCAGTAGTATAGGCGGGAGGGGCTATGAGCAGTTCTTC.

The genes are TRBV28 and TRBJ1-2; a possible D gene is TRBD1 (6 bases). V lost 4 bases and J 8 bases, leaving 11 bases between the germline ends. The CDR3 sequence is 12 residues long. CDR1 is MDHEN and CDR2 is SYDVKM in the germline V gene. CDR3 nucleotides: TGTGCCAGCAGTTCCGGGGGGCGAGGCTACACCTTC. Translation gives CASSSGGRGYTF.

J is TRBJ1-1 and V is TRBV5-1, with 11 bases aligning to TRBD1. The germline V gene encodes CDR1 SGHRS and CDR2 YFSETQ. Trimming took 5 bases from V and 3 from J; bases not matched to a gene: 6. The CDR3 totals 15 residues. This CDR3 reads CASRGQGVVDTEAFF. CDR3 nucleotides: TGCGCCAGCAGGGGACAGGGGGTAGTTGACACTGAAGCTTTCTTT. Drawing the rest from reference TRBV5-1 and TRBJ1-1, the complete variable domain is KAGVTQTPRYLIKTRGQQVTLSCSPISGHRSVSWYQQTPGQGLQFLFEYFSETQRNKGNFPGRFSGRQFSNSRSEMNVSTLELGDSALYLCASRGQGVVDTEAFFGQGTRLTVV.